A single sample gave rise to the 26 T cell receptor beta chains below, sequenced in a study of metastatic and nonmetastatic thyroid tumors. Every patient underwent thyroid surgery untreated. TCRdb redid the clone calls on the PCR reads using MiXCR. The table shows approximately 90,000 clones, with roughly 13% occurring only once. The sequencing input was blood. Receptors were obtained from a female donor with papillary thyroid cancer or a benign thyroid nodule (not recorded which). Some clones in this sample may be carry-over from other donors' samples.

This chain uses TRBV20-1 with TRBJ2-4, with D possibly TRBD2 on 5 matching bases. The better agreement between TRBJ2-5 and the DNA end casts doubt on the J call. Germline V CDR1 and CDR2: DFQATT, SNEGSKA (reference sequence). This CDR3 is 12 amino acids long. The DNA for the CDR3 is TGCAGTGCTAGTCGGGAACAAGAGACCCAGTACTTC. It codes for CSASREQETQYF.

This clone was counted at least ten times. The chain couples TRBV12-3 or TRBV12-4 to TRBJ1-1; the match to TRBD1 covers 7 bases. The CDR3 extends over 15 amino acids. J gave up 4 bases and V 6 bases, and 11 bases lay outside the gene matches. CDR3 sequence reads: CASSPWEGASTEAFF. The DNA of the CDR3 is TGTGCCAGCAGCCCGTGGGAGGGGGCCAGCACTGAAGCTTTCTTT.

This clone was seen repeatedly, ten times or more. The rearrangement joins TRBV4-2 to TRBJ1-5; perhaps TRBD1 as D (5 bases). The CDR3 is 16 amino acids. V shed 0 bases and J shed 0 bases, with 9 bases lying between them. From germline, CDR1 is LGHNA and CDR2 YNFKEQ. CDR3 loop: CASSQDRGNSNQPQHF. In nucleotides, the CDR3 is TGTGCCAGCAGCCAAGATAGGGGTAATAGCAATCAGCCCCAGCATTTT.

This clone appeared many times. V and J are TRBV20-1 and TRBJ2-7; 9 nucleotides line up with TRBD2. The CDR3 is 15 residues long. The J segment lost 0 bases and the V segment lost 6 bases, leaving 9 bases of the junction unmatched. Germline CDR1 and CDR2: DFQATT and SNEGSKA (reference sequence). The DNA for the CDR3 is TGCAGTGCGACGGCTGGACTAGCGAGCTCCTACGAGCAGTACTTC. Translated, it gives CSATAGLASSYEQYF.

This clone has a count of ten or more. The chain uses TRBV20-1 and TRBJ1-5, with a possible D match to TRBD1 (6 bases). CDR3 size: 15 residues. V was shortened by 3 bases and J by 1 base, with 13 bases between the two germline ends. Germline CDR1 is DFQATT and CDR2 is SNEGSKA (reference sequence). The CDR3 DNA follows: TGCAGTGCTAGTCCGGGACAAGGGAGCAATCAGCCCCAGCATTTT. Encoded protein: CSASPGQGSNQPQHF.

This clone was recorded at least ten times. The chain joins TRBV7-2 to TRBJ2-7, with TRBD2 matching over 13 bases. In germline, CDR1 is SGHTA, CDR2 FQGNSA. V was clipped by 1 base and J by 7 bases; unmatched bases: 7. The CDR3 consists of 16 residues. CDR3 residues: CASSLVLAGGPREQYF. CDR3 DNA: TGTGCCAGCAGCTTAGTACTAGCGGGAGGGCCGAGGGAGCAGTACTTC.

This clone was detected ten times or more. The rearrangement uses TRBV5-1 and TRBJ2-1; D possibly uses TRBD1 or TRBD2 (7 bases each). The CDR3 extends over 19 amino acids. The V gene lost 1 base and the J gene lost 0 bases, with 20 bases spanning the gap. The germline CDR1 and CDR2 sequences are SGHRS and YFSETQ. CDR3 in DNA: TGCGCCAGCAGCTTGTATCCTAACACCAGGGGGGGCTCCTACAATGAGCAGTTCTTC. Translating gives CASSLYPNTRGGSYNEQFF.

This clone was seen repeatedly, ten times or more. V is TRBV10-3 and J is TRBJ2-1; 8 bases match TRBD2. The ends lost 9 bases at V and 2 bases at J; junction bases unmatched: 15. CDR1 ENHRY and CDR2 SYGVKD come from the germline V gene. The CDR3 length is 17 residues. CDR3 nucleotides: TGTGCCATAAGCGGAAGGCGGGGGGAGGGCCCCTACAATGAGCAGTTCTTC. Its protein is CAISGRRGEGPYNEQFF.

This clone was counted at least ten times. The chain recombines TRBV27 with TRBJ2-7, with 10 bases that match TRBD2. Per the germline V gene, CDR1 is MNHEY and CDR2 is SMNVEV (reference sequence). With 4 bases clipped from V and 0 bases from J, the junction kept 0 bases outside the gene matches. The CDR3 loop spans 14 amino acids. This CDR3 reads CASSSSGGSYEQYF. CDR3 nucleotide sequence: TGTGCCAGCAGTTCTAGCGGGGGCTCCTACGAGCAGTACTTC.

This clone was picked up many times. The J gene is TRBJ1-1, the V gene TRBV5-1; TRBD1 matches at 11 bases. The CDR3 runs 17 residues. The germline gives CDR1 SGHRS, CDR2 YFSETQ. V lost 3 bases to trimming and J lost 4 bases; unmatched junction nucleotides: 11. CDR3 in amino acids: CASSWAIGQGAGTEAFF. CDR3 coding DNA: TGCGCCAGCAGCTGGGCCATCGGACAGGGGGCGGGCACTGAAGCTTTCTTT.

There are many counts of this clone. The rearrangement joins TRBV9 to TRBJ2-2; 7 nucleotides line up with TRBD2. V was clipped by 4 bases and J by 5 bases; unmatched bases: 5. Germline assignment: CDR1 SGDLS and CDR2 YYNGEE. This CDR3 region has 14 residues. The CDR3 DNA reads TGTGCCAGCAGCCCCCACGGGAGGACCGGGGAGCTGTTTTTT. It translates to CASSPHGRTGELFF.

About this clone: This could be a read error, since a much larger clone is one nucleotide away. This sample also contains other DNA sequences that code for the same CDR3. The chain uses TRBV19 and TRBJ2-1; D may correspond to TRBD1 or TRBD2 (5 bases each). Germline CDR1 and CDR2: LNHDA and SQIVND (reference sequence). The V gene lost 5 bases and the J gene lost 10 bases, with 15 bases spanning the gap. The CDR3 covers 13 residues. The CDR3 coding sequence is TGTGCCAGTAGTGCCGGGACCAGACGCGAGCAGTTCTTC. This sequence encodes CASSAGTRREQFF.

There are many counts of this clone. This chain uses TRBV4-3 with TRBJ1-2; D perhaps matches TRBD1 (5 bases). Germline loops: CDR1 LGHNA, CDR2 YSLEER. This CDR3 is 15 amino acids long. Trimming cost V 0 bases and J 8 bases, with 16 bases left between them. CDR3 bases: TGCGCCAGCAGCCAAGATCGGAGGGGAACCTCCGGCTACACCTTC. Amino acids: CASSQDRRGTSGYTF.

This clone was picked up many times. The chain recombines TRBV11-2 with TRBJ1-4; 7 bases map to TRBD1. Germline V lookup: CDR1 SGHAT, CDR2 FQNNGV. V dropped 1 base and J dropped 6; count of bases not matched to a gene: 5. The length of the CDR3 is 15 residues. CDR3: CASSLGYQGDEKLFF. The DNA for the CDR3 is TGTGCCAGCAGCTTAGGATACCAGGGGGATGAAAAACTGTTTTTT.

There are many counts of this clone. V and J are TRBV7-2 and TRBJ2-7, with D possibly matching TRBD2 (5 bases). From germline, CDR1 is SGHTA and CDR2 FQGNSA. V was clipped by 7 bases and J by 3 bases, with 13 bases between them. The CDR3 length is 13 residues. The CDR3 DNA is TGTGCCAGCACGCTGAGCGGATTCTACGAGCAGTACTTC. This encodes CASTLSGFYEQYF.

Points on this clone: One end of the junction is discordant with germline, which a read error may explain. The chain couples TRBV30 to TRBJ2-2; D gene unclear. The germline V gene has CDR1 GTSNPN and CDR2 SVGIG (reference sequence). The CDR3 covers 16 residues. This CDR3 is CAWSVLLAANTVELFF. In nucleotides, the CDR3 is TGTGCCTGGAGTGTGCTGCTGGCGGCAAACACCGTGGAGCTGTTTTTT. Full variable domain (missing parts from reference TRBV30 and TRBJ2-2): SQTIHQWPATLVQPVGSPLSLECTVEGTSNPNLYWYRQAAGRGLQLLFYSVGIGQISSEVPQNLSASRPQDRQFILSSKKLLLSDSGFYLCAWSVLLAANTVELFFGEGSRLTVL.

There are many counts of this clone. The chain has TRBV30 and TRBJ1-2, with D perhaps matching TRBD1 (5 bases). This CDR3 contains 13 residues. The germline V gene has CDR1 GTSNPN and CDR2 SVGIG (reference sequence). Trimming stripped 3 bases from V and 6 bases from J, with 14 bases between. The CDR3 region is CAWSVSRGNGYTF. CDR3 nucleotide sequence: TGTGCCTGGAGCGTATCTCGGGGGAATGGCTACACCTTC.

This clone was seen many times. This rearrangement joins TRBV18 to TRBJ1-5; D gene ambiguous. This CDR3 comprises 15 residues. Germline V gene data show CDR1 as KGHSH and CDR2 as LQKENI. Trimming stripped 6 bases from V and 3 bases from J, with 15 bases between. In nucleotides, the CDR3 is TGTGCCAGCTCTAATAACGCATTTTCCAATCAGCCCCAGCATTTT. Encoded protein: CASSNNAFSNQPQHF. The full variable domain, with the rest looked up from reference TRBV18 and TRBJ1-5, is NAGVMQNPRHLVRRRGQEARLRCSPMKGHSHVYWYRQLPEEGLKFMVYLQKENIIDESGMPKERFSAEFPKEGPSILRIQQVVRGDSAAYFCASSNNAFSNQPQHFGDGTRLSIL.

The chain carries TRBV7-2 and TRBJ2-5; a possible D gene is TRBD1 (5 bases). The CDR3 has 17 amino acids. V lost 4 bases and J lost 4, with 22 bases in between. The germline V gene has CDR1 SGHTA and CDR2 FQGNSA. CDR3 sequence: CASSSGRRQCGGETQYF. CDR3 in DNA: TGTGCCAGCAGCTCAGGGCGCCGACAGTGTGGCGGAGAGACCCAGTACTTC.

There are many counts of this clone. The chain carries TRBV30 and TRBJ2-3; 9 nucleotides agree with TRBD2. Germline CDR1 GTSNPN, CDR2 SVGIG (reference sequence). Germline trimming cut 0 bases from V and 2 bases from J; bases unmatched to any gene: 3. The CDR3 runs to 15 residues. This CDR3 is CAWSVASGATDTQYF. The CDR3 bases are TGTGCCTGGAGTGTAGCTAGCGGGGCCACAGATACGCAGTATTTT. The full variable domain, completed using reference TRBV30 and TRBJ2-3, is SQTIHQWPATLVQPVGSPLSLECTVEGTSNPNLYWYRQAAGRGLQLLFYSVGIGQISSEVPQNLSASRPQDRQFILSSKKLLLSDSGFYLCAWSVASGATDTQYFGPGTRLTVL.

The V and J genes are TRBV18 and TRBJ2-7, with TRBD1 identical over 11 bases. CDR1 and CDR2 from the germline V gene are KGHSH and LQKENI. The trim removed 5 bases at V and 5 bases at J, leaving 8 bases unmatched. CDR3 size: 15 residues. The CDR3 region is CASSTRTGGLDEQYF. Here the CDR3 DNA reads TGTGCCAGCTCAACAAGGACAGGGGGCTTGGACGAGCAGTACTTC. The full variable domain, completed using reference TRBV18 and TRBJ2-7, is NAGVMQNPRHLVRRRGQEARLRCSPMKGHSHVYWYRQLPEEGLKFMVYLQKENIIDESGMPKERFSAEFPKEGPSILRIQQVVRGDSAAYFCASSTRTGGLDEQYFGPGTRLTVT.

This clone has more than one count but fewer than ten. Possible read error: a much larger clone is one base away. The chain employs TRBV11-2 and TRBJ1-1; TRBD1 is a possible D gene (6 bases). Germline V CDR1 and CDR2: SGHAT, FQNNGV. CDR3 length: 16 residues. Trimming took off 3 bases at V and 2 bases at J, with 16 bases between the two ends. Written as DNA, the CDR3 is TGTGCCAGCAGCTTGGTCCACAGGGTCCCCAACACTGAAGCTTTCTTT. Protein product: CASSLVHRVPNTEAFF.

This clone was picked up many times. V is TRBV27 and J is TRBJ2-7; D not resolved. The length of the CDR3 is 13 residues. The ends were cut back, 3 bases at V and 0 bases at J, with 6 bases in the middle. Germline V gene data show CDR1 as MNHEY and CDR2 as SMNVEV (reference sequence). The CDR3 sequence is CASSFKGSYEQYF. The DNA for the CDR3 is TGTGCCAGCAGTTTCAAGGGCTCCTACGAGCAGTACTTC.

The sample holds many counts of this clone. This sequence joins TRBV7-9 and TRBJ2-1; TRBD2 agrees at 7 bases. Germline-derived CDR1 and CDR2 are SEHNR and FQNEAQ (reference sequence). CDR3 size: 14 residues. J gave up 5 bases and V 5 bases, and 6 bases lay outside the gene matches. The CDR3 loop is CASSLGLADNEQFF. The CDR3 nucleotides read TGTGCCAGCAGCCTAGGGCTAGCGGACAATGAGCAGTTCTTC.

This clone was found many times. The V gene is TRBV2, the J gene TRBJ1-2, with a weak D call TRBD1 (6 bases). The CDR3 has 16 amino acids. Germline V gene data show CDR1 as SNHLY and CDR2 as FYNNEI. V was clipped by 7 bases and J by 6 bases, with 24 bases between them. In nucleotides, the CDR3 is TGTGCCAGCACGCAGTCCCTTGGGGGGGGCGCAGATGGCTACACCTTC. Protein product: CASTQSLGGGADGYTF. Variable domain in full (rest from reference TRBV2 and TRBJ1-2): EPEVTQTPSHQVTQMGQEVILRCVPISNHLYFYWYRQILGQKVEFLVSFYNNEISEKSEIFDDQFSVERPDGSNFTLKIRSTKLEDSAMYFCASTQSLGGGADGYTFGSGTRLTVV.

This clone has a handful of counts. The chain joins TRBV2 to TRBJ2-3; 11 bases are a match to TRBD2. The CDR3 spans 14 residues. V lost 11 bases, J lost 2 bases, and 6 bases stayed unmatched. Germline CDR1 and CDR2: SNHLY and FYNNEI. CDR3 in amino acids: CAGKLAGVTDTQYF. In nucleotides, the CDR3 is TGTGCCGGCAAACTAGCGGGAGTCACAGATACGCAGTATTTT.